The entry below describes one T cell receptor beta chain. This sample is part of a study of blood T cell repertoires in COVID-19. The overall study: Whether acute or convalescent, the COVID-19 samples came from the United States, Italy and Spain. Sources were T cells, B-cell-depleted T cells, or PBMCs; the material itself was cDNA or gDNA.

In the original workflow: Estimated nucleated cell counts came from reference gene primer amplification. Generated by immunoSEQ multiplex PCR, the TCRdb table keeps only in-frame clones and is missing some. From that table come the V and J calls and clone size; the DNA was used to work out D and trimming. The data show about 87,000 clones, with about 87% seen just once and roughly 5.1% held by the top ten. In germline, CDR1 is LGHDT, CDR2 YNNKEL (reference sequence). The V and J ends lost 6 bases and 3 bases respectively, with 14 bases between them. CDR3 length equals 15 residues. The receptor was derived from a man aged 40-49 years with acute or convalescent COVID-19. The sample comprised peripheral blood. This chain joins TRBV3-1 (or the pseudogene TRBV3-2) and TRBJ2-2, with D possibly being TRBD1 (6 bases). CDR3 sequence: CASSPRTDYTGELFF. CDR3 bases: TGTGCCAGCAGTCCTCGGACAGACTACACCGGGGAGCTGTTTTTT.